The source of this T cell receptor beta chain is a study of blood T cell repertoires in COVID-19. On the study more broadly: From T cells, B-cell-depleted T cells, or PBMCs came the material, which was cDNA or gDNA.

Clones were sequenced by immunoSEQ multiplex PCR, and TCRdb holds only the in-frame ones, with some missing. The profile shows approximately 220,000 clones, 83% of them singletons. Germline CDR1 reads MDHEN; CDR2 reads SYDVKM. After removal of 5 bases from V and 6 bases from J, the junction contained 10 bases not matched to a gene. The CDR3 totals 15 residues. The sequenced sample was PBMCs or T cells enriched from blood (not recorded which). The genes are TRBV28 and TRBJ2-7; 10 bases agree with TRBD1. This clonotype was obtained from a woman aged 35 to 49 who had been exposed to COVID-19. The CDR3 DNA is TGTGCCAGCAGTACGACAGGGGGCTCCCGGATCGAGCAGTACTTC. Its translation: CASSTTGGSRIEQYF.